The 9 T cell receptor beta chains given below trace back to one sample, sequenced in a study of cytomegalovirus exposure and HLA in healthy donors. TCRdb's table, derived via immunoSEQ multiplex PCR, lists solely in-frame clones and lacks some. This table has some 290,000 clones, around 90% appearing once. The sequenced sample was PBMCs. These receptors were collected from a man aged 25-45 years in good health and CMV-seronegative.

The chain couples TRBV4-1 to TRBJ2-3; D is possibly TRBD2 (6 bases). Trimming cost V 1 base and J 3 bases, with 8 bases left between them. This CDR3 has 14 residues. Germline assignment: CDR1 MGHRA and CDR2 YSYEKL. CDR3 residues: CASSQGRATDTQYF. CDR3 nucleotides: TGCGCCAGCAGCCAAGGGAGGGCAACAGATACGCAGTATTTT.

The chain uses TRBV2 and TRBJ2-5; tentative D call: TRBD1 (6 bases). Germline V CDR1 and CDR2: SNHLY, FYNNEI. The V end was cut by 7 bases, the J end by 2 bases, with 17 bases between. This CDR3 has 15 amino acids. CDR3 region: CASNLDRTPQETQYF. The CDR3 DNA sequence: TGTGCCAGCAATCTTGACAGGACCCCTCAAGAGACCCAGTACTTC.

This clone is a singleton in its sample. V is TRBV7-9 and J is TRBJ2-7; D call uncertain. The CDR3 length is 15 residues. Between the trimmed V and J ends, which lost 1 base and 5 bases, there was a span of 15 bases. Germline values: CDR1 SEHNR, CDR2 FQNEAQ (reference sequence). The CDR3 reads CASSLGSRTVDEQYF. The CDR3 DNA follows: TGTGCCAGCAGCTTAGGGTCTAGAACCGTCGACGAGCAGTACTTC.

This clone was seen a few times. At one end, the junction sequence differs from germline, possibly due to a read error. The genes are TRBV5-5 and TRBJ2-7, with 9 bases identical to TRBD1. The CDR3 is made up of 13 amino acids. Germline values: CDR1 SGHKS, CDR2 YYEKEE (reference sequence). As DNA, the CDR3 is TGTGCCAGCAGCGAAGGGACAGGGAGACAACTGGACTTC. It is translated as CASSEGTGRQLDF.

This chain joins TRBV27 and TRBJ2-7, with 10 positions matching TRBD1. The germline V gene encodes CDR1 MNHEY and CDR2 SMNVEV (reference sequence). Trimming removed 6 bases from V and 4 bases from J; junction bases left unmatched: 9. This CDR3 is built from 15 residues. CDR3 sequence reads: CASRKLRDRGYEQYF. The CDR3 nucleotides read TGTGCCAGCAGAAAACTCAGGGACAGGGGTTACGAGCAGTACTTC.

The gene calls are TRBV18 and TRBJ1-5, with 11 bases fitting TRBD1. The CDR3 runs 16 residues. Germline V CDR1 and CDR2: KGHSH, LQKENI. The V segment lost 5 bases and the J segment 2 bases; nucleotides outside the gene matches: 5. CDR3 sequence reads: CASSARDRGGNQPQHF. DNA for the CDR3: TGTGCCAGCTCAGCTAGGGACAGGGGGGGCAATCAGCCCCAGCATTTT.

This clone was found once. The chain employs TRBV5-4 and TRBJ2-7; D is possibly TRBD1 (6 bases). V shed 1 base and J shed 2 bases, with 16 bases lying between them. CDR1 and CDR2 (germline): SGHNT, YYREEE (reference sequence). The CDR3 spans 16 residues. CDR3 residues: CASSLTLTGIPYEQYF. CDR3 DNA: TGTGCCAGCAGCTTGACCTTAACAGGGATCCCCTACGAGCAGTACTTC.

A few counts support this clone. This chain connects TRBV5-1 to TRBJ2-7, with D perhaps TRBD2 (5 bases). Germline loops: CDR1 SGHRS, CDR2 YFSETQ. The CDR3 contains 15 residues. Deletions cut 2 bases from V and 6 bases from J, with 18 bases between. As DNA, the CDR3 is TGCGCCAGCAGCTTCCTCGGGCCGGACTTCGGCGAGCAGTACTTC. Protein sequence: CASSFLGPDFGEQYF.

V gene TRBV6-6 combines with J gene TRBJ2-2; no firm D call. CDR1 is MNHNY and CDR2 is SVGAGI in the germline V gene (reference sequence). This CDR3 has 12 amino acids. Trimming took 6 bases from V and 4 from J, leaving 6 bases between them. CDR3 amino acids: CASSPSTGELFF. The CDR3 DNA reads TGTGCCAGCAGCCCATCCACCGGGGAGCTGTTTTTT.